These 28 T cell receptor beta chains came from one sample sequenced in a study of blood T cell repertoires in COVID-19. TCRdb's copy holds only in-frame clones and misses some; the assay was immunoSEQ multiplex PCR. The sample contains about 150,000 clones, less than 90% of which appear only once. The sample comprised peripheral blood. The receptors were gathered from a human donor with COVID-19, enrolled during active disease. The donor label of this sample is uncertain.

This chain joins TRBV5-6 and TRBJ1-1; 9 bases are a match to TRBD1. V shed 1 base and J 2 bases; nucleotides not matched to a gene: 9. Germline CDR1 and CDR2: SGHDT and YYEEEE. The CDR3 has 17 residues. The CDR3 DNA reads as TGTGCCAGCAGCTTGAGAACAGGGGGCTCTGAAAACACTGAAGCTTTCTTT. Protein sequence: CASSLRTGGSENTEAFF.

V gene TRBV2 combines with J gene TRBJ2-3; no clear D. Deletions cut 3 bases from V and 6 bases from J, with 4 bases between. CDR1 SNHLY and CDR2 FYNNEI come from the germline V gene. CDR3 length equals 11 residues. The CDR3 DNA reads TGTGCCAGCAGTGACGGTGATACGCAGTATTTT. Amino acids: CASSDGDTQYF.

V usage is TRBV2 and J usage is TRBJ1-5, with 8 bases matching TRBD1. V lost 4 bases to trimming and J lost 2 bases; unmatched junction nucleotides: 4. This CDR3 is built from 15 residues. The germline V gene has CDR1 SNHLY and CDR2 FYNNEI. CDR3 nucleotide sequence: TGTGCCAGCAGTGCGGACAGGGAAGGCAATCAGCCCCAGCATTTT. This translates into CASSADREGNQPQHF.

J is TRBJ1-2 and V is TRBV5-4, with TRBD1 identical over 10 bases. The germline gives CDR1 SGHNT, CDR2 YYREEE (reference sequence). This CDR3 is built from 16 residues. Trimming cost V 1 base and J 4 bases; bases outside gene matches: 7. In DNA form, the CDR3 reads TGTGCCAGCAGCTTGTCCCAGACAGGGGGCGGCTATGGCTACACCTTC. Its protein product is CASSLSQTGGGYGYTF.

CDR3 in DNA: TGCGCCAGCAGCCAAGGGACAGGGGCTAACGAGCAGTACTTC. Its translation: CASSQGTGANEQYF. The chain joins TRBV4-1 to TRBJ2-7; 9 bases match TRBD1. The CDR3 sequence is 14 residues long. The germline CDR1 and CDR2 sequences are MGHRA and YSYEKL. The ends lost 1 base at V and 5 bases at J; junction bases unmatched: 3.

The rearrangement uses TRBV2 and TRBJ1-2; D not certain. V was shortened by 7 bases and J by 6 bases, with 15 bases between the two germline ends. The CDR3 is made up of 13 amino acids. The germline CDR1 and CDR2 sequences are SNHLY and FYNNEI. CDR3 sequence: CASKIGVRNGYTF. Written as DNA, the CDR3 is TGTGCCAGCAAAATCGGGGTGAGAAATGGCTACACCTTC.

CDR3 amino acids: CASSLVTGSYGYTF. CDR3 sequence (DNA): TGTGCCAGCAGCTTAGTCACAGGGTCTTATGGCTACACCTTC. J is TRBJ1-2 and V is TRBV7-9; TRBD1 is a possible D gene (6 bases). The V and J ends lost 1 base and 5 bases respectively, with 11 bases between them. The V gene's germline CDR1 is SEHNR and CDR2 FQNEAQ (reference sequence). CDR3 length equals 14 residues. Drawing the rest from reference TRBV7-9 and TRBJ1-2, the complete variable domain is DTGVSQNPRHKITKRGQNVTFRCDPISEHNRLYWYRQTLGQGPEFLTYFQNEAQLEKSRLLSDRFSAERPKGSFSTLEIQRTEQGDSAMYLCASSLVTGSYGYTFGSGTRLTVV.

This chain links TRBV5-1 with TRBJ1-2, with a tentative D call TRBD1 (5 bases). V dropped 0 bases and J dropped 6 bases, with 15 bases sitting between them. The CDR3 contains 15 residues. CDR1 and CDR2 from the germline V gene are SGHRS and YFSETQ. CDR3 sequence: CASSLVGDWGNGYTF. CDR3 nucleotide sequence: TGCGCCAGCAGCTTGGTAGGGGACTGGGGTAATGGCTACACCTTC.

The rearrangement joins TRBV7-9 to TRBJ2-5; D possibly corresponds to TRBD2 (6 bases). The CDR3 runs to 13 residues. The V gene's germline CDR1 is SEHNR and CDR2 FQNEAQ (reference sequence). The V end lost 8 bases, the J end lost 3 bases, and 13 bases lay between the germline ends. The CDR3 nucleotides read TGTGCCAGCGAGTCTAGGGAGGAAGAGACCCAGTACTTC. Its translation: CASESREEETQYF. Full variable domain (outside the CDR3, taken from reference TRBV7-9 and TRBJ2-5): DTGVSQNPRHKITKRGQNVTFRCDPISEHNRLYWYRQTLGQGPEFLTYFQNEAQLEKSRLLSDRFSAERPKGSFSTLEIQRTEQGDSAMYLCASESREEETQYFGPGTRLLVL.

The chain links TRBV25-1 to TRBJ2-7, with 10 bases fitting TRBD1. This CDR3 has 17 residues. V lost 3 bases to trimming and J lost 2 bases; unmatched junction nucleotides: 10. CDR1 is MGHDK, CDR2 SYGVNS, per germline. This chain's CDR3 is CASSDQPDRGLPYEQYF. CDR3 bases: TGTGCCAGCAGTGATCAACCAGACAGGGGGCTCCCCTACGAGCAGTACTTC.

The chain links TRBV13 to TRBJ1-2; no clear D. V was pared by 5 bases and J by 0 bases, with 13 bases between. Germline-derived CDR1 and CDR2 are PRHDT and FYEKMQ (reference sequence). The CDR3 loop spans 15 amino acids. This chain's CDR3 is CASSPQEYANYGYTF. For the CDR3, the DNA is TGTGCCAGCAGCCCTCAAGAGTACGCTAACTATGGCTACACCTTC.

This clone was observed a single time. The rearrangement joins TRBV27 to TRBJ2-3; the D gene is possibly TRBD2 (6 bases). Trimming pared 7 bases from V and 0 bases from J, leaving 11 bases between. CDR1 MNHEY and CDR2 SMNVEV come from the germline V gene (reference sequence). CDR3 size: 14 residues. The CDR3 DNA is TGTGCCAGCAAACGCGGGGATAGCACAGATACGCAGTATTTT. This encodes CASKRGDSTDTQYF.

The chain employs TRBV19 and TRBJ2-1, with TRBD2 matching over 8 bases. The CDR3 totals 15 residues. V lost 6 bases and J lost 5; bases outside the gene matches: 9. Germline V gives CDR1 LNHDA, CDR2 SQIVND (reference sequence). The CDR3 sequence: CASRLGAGGDNEQFF. DNA for the CDR3: TGTGCCAGTAGATTGGGCGCGGGAGGAGACAATGAGCAGTTCTTC.

This clone came up once. The gene calls are TRBV9 and TRBJ2-3; D call uncertain. CDR1 and CDR2 from the germline V gene are SGDLS and YYNGEE. Between the trimmed V and J ends, which lost 0 bases and 4 bases, there was a span of 3 bases. The CDR3 runs to 12 residues. The CDR3 here is CASSVAADTQYF. CDR3 DNA: TGTGCCAGCAGCGTAGCGGCAGATACGCAGTATTTT.

The rearrangement links TRBV11-2 to TRBJ2-5; D unresolved. Germline CDR1 and CDR2: SGHAT and FQNNGV. The CDR3 extends over 11 amino acids. Trimming stripped 5 bases from V and 7 bases from J, with 8 bases between. DNA for the CDR3: TGTGCCAGCAGCGCCGCTAGGACCCAGTACTTC. Residues: CASSAARTQYF. The variable domain in full, completed from reference TRBV11-2 and TRBJ2-5, reads EAGVAQSPRYKIIEKRQSVAFWCNPISGHATLYWYQQILGQGPKLLIQFQNNGVVDDSQLPKDRFSAERLKGVDSTLKIQPAKLEDSAVYLCASSAARTQYFGPGTRLLVL.

A single count supports this clone. This chain connects TRBV6-1 to TRBJ2-3, with 9 bases fitting TRBD2. J lost 1 base, V lost 1 base, and 6 bases had no gene match. The CDR3 is 17 amino acids. Looked up from germline, CDR1 is MNHNS and CDR2 is SASEGT. The CDR3 here is CASSEGLGGGGTDTQYF. CDR3 in DNA: TGTGCCAGCAGTGAAGGGCTCGGCGGGGGGGGCACAGATACGCAGTATTTT.

V is TRBV2 and J is TRBJ2-1, with 12 bases matching TRBD1. V lost 5 bases to trimming and J lost 2 bases; unmatched junction nucleotides: 4. This CDR3 spans 16 amino acids. CDR1 and CDR2 from the germline V gene are SNHLY and FYNNEI. CDR3 nucleotides: TGTGCCAGCAGTACCGGGACAGGGGGCACCTACAATGAGCAGTTCTTC. This translates into CASSTGTGGTYNEQFF.

This chain joins TRBV10-2 and TRBJ1-6; perhaps TRBD1 as D (6 bases). Trimming left V 5 bases short and J 6 bases short, with 14 bases between. The CDR3 sequence is 15 residues long. The germline V gene encodes CDR1 WSHSY and CDR2 SAAADI. CDR3 sequence: CASSTQGNGNSPLHF. In DNA form, the CDR3 reads TGCGCCAGCAGTACTCAGGGGAACGGTAATTCACCCCTCCACTTT.

The CDR3 bases are TGTGCCATCAGCGGACAGGTCTTTTACGAGCAGTACTTC. This encodes CAISGQVFYEQYF. V gene TRBV10-3 combines with J gene TRBJ2-7; 7 bases map to TRBD1. V lost 6 bases and J lost 4; bases outside the gene matches: 6. Germline loops: CDR1 ENHRY, CDR2 SYGVKD. This CDR3 contains 13 residues.

Only a few counts were recorded for this clone. V gene TRBV30 combines with J gene TRBJ1-5, with TRBD1 as a possible D gene (5 bases). V lost 2 bases, J lost 2 bases, and 16 bases lay in between. CDR1 GTSNPN and CDR2 SVGIG come from the germline V gene (reference sequence). The CDR3 spans 16 residues. The DNA of the CDR3 is TGTGCCTGGAGTTTCTCCGAGACAGCCCGCAATCAGCCCCAGCATTTT. Translated: CAWSFSETARNQPQHF. Drawing the rest from reference TRBV30 and TRBJ1-5, the complete variable domain is SQTIHQWPATLVQPVGSPLSLECTVEGTSNPNLYWYRQAAGRGLQLLFYSVGIGQISSEVPQNLSASRPQDRQFILSSKKLLLSDSGFYLCAWSFSETARNQPQHFGDGTRLSIL.

The gene calls are TRBV29-1 and TRBJ2-1, with 7 positions matching TRBD1. The CDR3 totals 14 residues. Trimming at V came to 3 bases and at J to 7 bases, leaving 9 bases not matched to a gene. The germline V gene encodes CDR1 SQVTM and CDR2 ANQGSEA. CDR3 loop: CSVDGDRVGNEQFF. CDR3 coding DNA: TGCAGCGTTGATGGAGACAGGGTTGGTAATGAGCAGTTCTTC.

J is TRBJ1-2 and V is TRBV3-1 (or the pseudogene TRBV3-2), with TRBD1 as a possible D gene (5 bases). The length of the CDR3 is 15 residues. Germline V gene data show CDR1 as LGHDT and CDR2 as YNNKEL (reference sequence). Trimming took 0 bases from V and 0 from J, leaving 8 bases between them. For the CDR3, the DNA is TGTGCCAGCAGCCAAGAACCAGGGTCTAACTATGGCTACACCTTC. Translated: CASSQEPGSNYGYTF.

The CDR3 protein is CSASRGTVNTEAFF. The CDR3 coding sequence is TGCAGTGCTAGTCGGGGGACAGTGAACACTGAAGCTTTCTTT. This chain uses TRBV20-1 with TRBJ1-1; 7 nucleotides align to TRBD1. V lost 3 bases, J lost 0 bases, and 4 bases stayed unmatched. This CDR3 comprises 14 residues. Germline V gene sequence: CDR1 DFQATT, CDR2 SNEGSKA (reference sequence).

The chain joins TRBV29-1 to TRBJ2-3; 8 positions agree with TRBD1. Germline lookup yields CDR1 SQVTM and CDR2 ANQGSEA. The J segment lost 6 bases and the V segment lost 7 bases, leaving 9 bases of the junction unmatched. This CDR3 has 13 residues. CDR3 in DNA: TGCAGCGGCGGACAGGGTGCTTTGGATACGCAGTATTTT. Translating gives CSGGQGALDTQYF.

This rearrangement joins TRBV10-2 to TRBJ1-1; D unresolved. Trimming shortened V by 7 bases and J by 1 base, and 10 bases separated the two germline ends. Germline-derived CDR1 and CDR2 are WSHSY and SAAADI. This CDR3 comprises 13 residues. The CDR3 DNA sequence: TGCGCCAGCACTGTGGAGCCGAACACTGAAGCTTTCTTT. This encodes CASTVEPNTEAFF.

The V call is TRBV7-2, the J call TRBJ2-1; D is undetermined. The CDR3 is 13 residues long. V was pared by 8 bases and J by 5 bases, with 13 bases between. The germline gives CDR1 SGHTA, CDR2 FQGNSA. The CDR3 loop reads CASHLTAHNEQFF. CDR3 bases: TGTGCCAGCCATCTAACAGCTCACAATGAGCAGTTCTTC.

The chain links TRBV5-1 to TRBJ1-5; a weak D match, TRBD1 (6 bases). V lost 2 bases and J 5 bases, leaving 11 bases between the germline ends. The CDR3 is 14 residues long. Germline V lookup: CDR1 SGHRS, CDR2 YFSETQ. CDR3 amino acids: CASSFEGVDQPQHF. The CDR3 DNA reads as TGCGCCAGCAGCTTTGAGGGGGTCGATCAGCCCCAGCATTTT. Supplemented by reference TRBV5-1 and TRBJ1-5, the full variable domain reads KAGVTQTPRYLIKTRGQQVTLSCSPISGHRSVSWYQQTPGQGLQFLFEYFSETQRNKGNFPGRFSGRQFSNSRSEMNVSTLELGDSALYLCASSFEGVDQPQHFGDGTRLSIL.

The V gene is TRBV14, the J gene TRBJ1-6; the match to TRBD1 covers 7 bases. Germline V CDR1 and CDR2: SGHDN, FVKESK. With V trimmed by 1 base and J by 7 bases, 7 bases remained unmatched. There are 16 residues in the CDR3. CDR3 loop: CASSQGRSRGNSPLHF. The CDR3 nucleotides read TGTGCCAGCAGCCAAGGGCGATCCAGGGGGAATTCACCCCTCCACTTT.